The rows below give T cell receptor beta chains drawn from one sample of a study of shared clonotypes between healthy human individuals. Measured with immunoSEQ multiplex PCR; TCRdb has only the in-frame clones, and not every one. The sample carries about 980,000 clones, over 75% recorded once. Specimen: memory CD4+ T cells sorted from blood. The source of these receptors is a man between 18 and 29 years old in good health. The CDR3 runs from the conserved cysteine through the conserved F or W. D genes are given only for firm matches. Clone sizes are given selectively: once, few, many, or a class where the clone is expanded.

clone size	D gene	V gene	J gene	CDR3 protein	CDR3 DNA
-	-	TRBV2	TRBJ2-3	CASQALTDTQYF	TGTGCCAGCCAAGCCCTCACAGATACGCAGTATTTT
-	-	TRBV9	TRBJ2-3	CASSYRHESDTQYF	TGTGCCAGCAGCTACCGACATGAGTCGGATACGCAGTATTTT
-	-	TRBV18	TRBJ2-5	CASSLISGETQYF	TGTGCCAGCTCACTTATTAGTGGAGAGACCCAGTACTTC
-	-	TRBV10-2	TRBJ1-3	CASTNIRAGNTIYF	TGCGCCAGCACTAATATACGGGCTGGAAACACCATATATTTT
-	TRBD1	TRBV6-5	TRBJ2-7	CASSIKDRAYEQYF	TGTGCCAGCAGTATTAAGGACAGGGCCTACGAGCAGTACTTC
-	-	TRBV19	TRBJ2-3	CASSWTLRGVGDTQYF	TGTGCCAGTAGTTGGACCCTCCGCGGGGTCGGAGATACGCAGTATTTT
-	-	TRBV7-9	TRBJ2-5	CASSLSTGTWAQYF	TGTGCCAGCAGCTTATCGACGGGGACCTGGGCCCAGTACTTC
-	TRBD1	TRBV7-2	TRBJ1-4	CASSLRDRRGEKLFF	TGTGCCAGCAGCTTACGGGACAGGAGAGGTGAAAAACTGTTTTTT
few	-	TRBV7-2	TRBJ1-2	CASSLNPQGYGYTF	TGTGCCAGCAGCTTAAACCCTCAAGGCTATGGCTACACCTTC
once	TRBD1	TRBV19	TRBJ1-5	CASSIYPGGNAQPQHF	TGTGCCAGTAGTATATATCCAGGGGGTAACGCTCAGCCCCAGCATTTT
-	-	TRBV5-4	TRBJ2-5	CASSGGALRETQYF	TGTGCCAGCAGCGGGGGGGCCCTGAGGGAGACCCAGTACTTC
-	TRBD1	TRBV10-3	TRBJ1-5	CAISDQGARGNQPQHF	TGTGCCATCAGTGACCAGGGGGCGAGAGGCAATCAGCCCCAGCATTTT
-	-	TRBV21-1	TRBJ1-4	CASSTIPGTGNEKLFF	TGTGCCAGCAGCACAATCCCCGGGACAGGTAACGAAAAACTGTTTTTT
few	-	TRBV29-1	TRBJ2-2	CSVLVGAGNTGELFF	TGCAGCGTCCTCGTCGGGGCGGGGAACACCGGGGAGCTGTTTTTT
-	-	TRBV28	TRBJ1-4	CASSFPLSRDMFF	TGTGCCAGCAGTTTTCCTTTGTCCCGGGACATGTTTTTT
once	TRBD1	TRBV5-1	TRBJ2-1	CASSSRTGEVNEQFF	TGCGCCAGCAGCTCCCGGACAGGGGAGGTCAATGAGCAGTTCTTC
-	-	TRBV7-2	TRBJ2-7	CASSLLATAAYEQYF	TGTGCCAGCAGCTTGCTAGCAACCGCCGCCTACGAGCAGTACTTC
-	TRBD1	TRBV30	TRBJ1-4	CAWSVRTGGGGEKLFF	TGTGCCTGGAGTGTTAGGACAGGGGGCGGAGGGGAAAAACTGTTTTTT
-	TRBD2	TRBV25-1	TRBJ2-2	CASSEFRAGGAGELFF	TGTGCCAGCAGTGAATTCAGAGCGGGAGGGGCCGGGGAGCTGTTTTTT
-	-	TRBV7-2	TRBJ1-3	CASSLVIGAGGNTIYF	TGTGCCAGCAGCTTAGTAATCGGGGCTGGTGGAAACACCATATATTTT
-	TRBD1	TRBV30	TRBJ1-3	CAWRTGSIGNTIYF	TGTGCCTGGAGGACAGGGTCCATTGGAAACACCATATATTTT
-	-	TRBV7-6	TRBJ2-1	CASSWGGPSSYNEQFF	TGTGCCAGCAGCTGGGGGGGGCCGAGCTCCTACAATGAGCAGTTCTTC